This T cell receptor (beta chain) was captured in a study of identical twins. Notes on the study in general: High-abundance cord blood beta clonotypes had fewer insertions; memory repertoires showed none. Models came in too low on out-of-frame TCR alpha sharing in monozygotic twins. Donors were not followed over many years; analysis was cross-sectional.

On this clonotype itself: The antigen remains unidentified.

Unique molecular identifiers were in the cDNA, with template-switch universal primer binding. A single record per CDR3 protein comes from TCRdb applying MiXCR to the 5' RACE reads. Among 350,000 to 450,000 distinct CDR3 sequences, approximately 17% were seen once, and the ten largest hold about 12%. The CDR3 covers 16 residues. In germline, CDR1 is LGHNA, CDR2 YSLEER. V was clipped by 2 bases and J by 0 bases, with 12 bases between them. The sequencing sample was made of naive T cells sorted from blood. The receptor's source is a man between 45 and 60 years old in good health. The chain carries TRBV4-3 and TRBJ2-3; weak D call: TRBD1 (5 bases). The CDR3 loop reads CASSQRYRSSTDTQYF. In DNA, the CDR3 is TGCGCCAGCAGCCAACGATACAGGTCTAGCACAGATACGCAGTATTTT.